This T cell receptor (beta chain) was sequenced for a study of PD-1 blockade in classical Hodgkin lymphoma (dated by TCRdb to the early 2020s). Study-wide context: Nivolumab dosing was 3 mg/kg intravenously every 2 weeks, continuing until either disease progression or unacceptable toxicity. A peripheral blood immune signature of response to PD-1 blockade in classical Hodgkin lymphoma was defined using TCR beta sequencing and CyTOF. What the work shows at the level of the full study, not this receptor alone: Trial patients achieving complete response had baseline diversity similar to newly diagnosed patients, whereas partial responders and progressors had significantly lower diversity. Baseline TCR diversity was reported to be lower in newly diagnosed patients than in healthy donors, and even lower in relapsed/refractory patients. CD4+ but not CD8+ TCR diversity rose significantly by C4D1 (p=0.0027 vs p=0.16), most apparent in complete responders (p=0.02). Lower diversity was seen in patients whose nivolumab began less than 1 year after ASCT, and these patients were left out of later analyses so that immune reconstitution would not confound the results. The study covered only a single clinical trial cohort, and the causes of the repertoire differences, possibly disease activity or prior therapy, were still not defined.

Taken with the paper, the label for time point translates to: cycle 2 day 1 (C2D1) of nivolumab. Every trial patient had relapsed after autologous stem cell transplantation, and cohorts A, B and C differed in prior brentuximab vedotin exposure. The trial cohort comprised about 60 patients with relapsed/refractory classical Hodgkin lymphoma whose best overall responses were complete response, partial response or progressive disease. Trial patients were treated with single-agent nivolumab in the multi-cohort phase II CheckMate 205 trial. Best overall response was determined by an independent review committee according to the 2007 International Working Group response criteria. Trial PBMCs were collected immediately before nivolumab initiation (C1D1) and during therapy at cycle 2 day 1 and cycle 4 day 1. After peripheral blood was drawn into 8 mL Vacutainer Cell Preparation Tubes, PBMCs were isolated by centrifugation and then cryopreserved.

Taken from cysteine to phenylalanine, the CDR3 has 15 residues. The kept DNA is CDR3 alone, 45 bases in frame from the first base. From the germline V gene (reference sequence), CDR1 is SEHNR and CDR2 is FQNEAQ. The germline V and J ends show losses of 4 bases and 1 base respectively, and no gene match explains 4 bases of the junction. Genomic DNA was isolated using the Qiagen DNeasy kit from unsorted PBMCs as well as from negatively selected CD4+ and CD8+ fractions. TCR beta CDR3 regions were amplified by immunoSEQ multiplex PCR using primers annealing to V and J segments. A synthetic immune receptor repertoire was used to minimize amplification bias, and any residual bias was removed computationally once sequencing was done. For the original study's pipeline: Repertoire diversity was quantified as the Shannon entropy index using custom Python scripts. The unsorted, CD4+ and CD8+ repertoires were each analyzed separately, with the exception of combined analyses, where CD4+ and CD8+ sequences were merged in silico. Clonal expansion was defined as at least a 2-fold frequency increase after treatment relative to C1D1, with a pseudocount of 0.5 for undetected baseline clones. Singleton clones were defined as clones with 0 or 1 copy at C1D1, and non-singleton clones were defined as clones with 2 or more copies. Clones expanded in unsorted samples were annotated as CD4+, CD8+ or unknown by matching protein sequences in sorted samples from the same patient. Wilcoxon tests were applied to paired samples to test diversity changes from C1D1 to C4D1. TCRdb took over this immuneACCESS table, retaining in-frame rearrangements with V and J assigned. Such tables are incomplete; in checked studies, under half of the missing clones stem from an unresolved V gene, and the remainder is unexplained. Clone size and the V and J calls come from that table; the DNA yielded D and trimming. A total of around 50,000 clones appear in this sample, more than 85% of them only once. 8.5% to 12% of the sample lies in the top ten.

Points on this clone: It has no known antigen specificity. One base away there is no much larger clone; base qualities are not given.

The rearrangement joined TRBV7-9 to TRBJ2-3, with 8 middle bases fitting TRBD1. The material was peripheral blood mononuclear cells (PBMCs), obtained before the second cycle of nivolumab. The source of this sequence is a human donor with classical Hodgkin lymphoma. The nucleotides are TGTGCCAGCAGCTCGACAGGGGTCCGCACAGATACGCAGTATTTT. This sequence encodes CASSSTGVRTDTQYF.